The entry below gives a single T cell receptor beta chain sequence along with its context. This same CDR3 is encoded by further DNA sequences in the sample. This sample is part of a study of shared clonotypes between healthy human individuals. Positive CCR7 selection of CD45RO-negative cells yielded the naive CD8 cells, and terminally differentiated effector memory CD45RA+ cells were excluded. CDR1 is DFQATT, CDR2 SNEGSKA, per germline (reference sequence). The CDR3 length is 11 residues. Trimming stripped 2 bases from V and 4 bases from J, with 5 bases between. Sequenced by immunoSEQ multiplex PCR; TCRdb stores in-frame clones only, minus some. This sample carries hundreds of thousands of clones, roughly 96% of them seen once, and the ten largest clones take 0.11%.

This chain links TRBV20-1 with TRBJ1-1, with D uncertain. The receptor's source is a woman in her 30s in good health. The material sequenced was naive CD8+ T cells sorted from blood. This CDR3 reads CSARLGTEAFF. CDR3 nucleotides: TGCAGTGCTAGACTCGGCACTGAAGCTTTCTTT.